This paragraph covers one T cell receptor beta chain sequence. This specimen belongs to a study of blood T cell repertoires in COVID-19. Study details: From T cells, B-cell-depleted T cells, or PBMCs came the material, which was cDNA or gDNA.

Trimming removed 5 bases from V and 8 bases from J; junction bases left unmatched: 8. Looked up from germline, CDR1 is SGHTA and CDR2 is FQGNSA. This CDR3 comprises 15 residues. Cohorts were based on clinical histories the participants reported. For recovered donors of Cohort 3, there were two negative PCRs, clearance, or symptom resolution. In the authors' methods: Amplifying reference gene primers gave estimates of nucleated cell counts. Here immunoSEQ multiplex PCR was the method, and the copy in TCRdb shows in-frame clones only, minus some. For V, J and clone size, that table is used; D and trimming come from the DNA. The sample lists a few hundred thousand clones, 80% to 90% occurring once.

V usage is TRBV7-2 and J usage is TRBJ2-1; 11 nucleotides line up with TRBD2. The origin of this receptor is a man aged 25 to 40 who had recovered from COVID-19. The sequenced material came from PBMCs or T cells enriched from blood (not recorded which). The CDR3 loop is CASSTASGGLDEQFF. The CDR3 DNA sequence: TGTGCCAGCAGCACCGCTAGCGGGGGGTTAGATGAGCAGTTCTTC. Drawing the rest from reference TRBV7-2 and TRBJ2-1, the complete variable domain is GAGVSQSPSNKVTEKGKDVELRCDPISGHTALYWYRQSLGQGLEFLIYFQGNSAPDKSGLPSDRFSAERTGGSVSTLTIQRTQQEDSAVYLCASSTASGGLDEQFFGPGTRLTVL.